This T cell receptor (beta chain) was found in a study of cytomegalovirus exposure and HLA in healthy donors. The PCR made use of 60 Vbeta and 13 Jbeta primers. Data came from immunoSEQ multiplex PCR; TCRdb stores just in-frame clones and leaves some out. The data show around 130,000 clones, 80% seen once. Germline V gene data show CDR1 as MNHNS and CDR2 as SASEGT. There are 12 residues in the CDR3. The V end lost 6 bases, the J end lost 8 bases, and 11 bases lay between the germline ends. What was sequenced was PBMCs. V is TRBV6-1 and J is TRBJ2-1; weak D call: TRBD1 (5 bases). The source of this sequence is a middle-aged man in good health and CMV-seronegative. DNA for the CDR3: TGTGCCAGCAGACCAGGGTACCATGAGCAGTTCTTC. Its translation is CASRPGYHEQFF.